This TCR beta chain was documented in a study of cytomegalovirus exposure and HLA in healthy donors. About the study: Most genotyped donors, roughly 83% of 398, had Caucasian-associated genetic ancestry. Study-wide results and caveats: Common viral pathogens seemed to be connected with several of the most significant clusters, according to a later analysis. Presence/absence analyses assumed roughly uniform sequencing depth across donors.

The CDR3 covers 14 residues. V shed 8 bases, J shed 4 bases, and the junction held 7 bases outside the gene matches. Germline V gene lookup returns CDR1 SNHLY and CDR2 FYNNEI. In regard to this clone: Its cognate antigen is unknown.

PCR employed 60 Vbeta and 13 Jbeta primers. As handled by the study authors: A later analysis tallied 80 million or so unique TCR beta chains, about 9.9 million of them shared. Using immunoSEQ multiplex PCR, the repertoire was profiled, and TCRdb retains in-frame clones only, with some absent. V and J calls and clone size follow that table, whereas D and trimming were derived from the DNA. The sample has around 72,000 clones, approximately 70% seen once. The V call is TRBV2, the J call TRBJ1-5; TRBD1 matches 8 bases. Sequenced sample: PBMCs. This sequence originates from a man in his forties in good health and CMV-seropositive. CDR3 nucleotide sequence: TGTGCCAGCCGGGGGGACAGGTTAAATCAGCCCCAGCATTTT. As protein: CASRGDRLNQPQHF.